This T cell receptor beta chain was profiled in a study of T cells of healthy individuals. This clonotype was seen at least ten times. V was pared by 0 bases and J by 3 bases, with 5 bases of the junction left unmatched. CDR3 length equals 17 residues. Germline assignment: CDR1 SGHTA and CDR2 FQGNSA. TCRdb reprocessed the 5' RACE reads with MiXCR, giving one entry per CDR3 protein. The repertoire has about 53,000 distinct CDR3 sequences, roughly 14% of them found once; the top ten carry 15% to 20%. The genes are TRBV7-2 and TRBJ2-1; 10 bases align to TRBD2. The source is a human donor in good health. CDR3 region: CASSLAGTSGIYNEQFF. The CDR3 DNA is TGTGCCAGCAGCTTAGCGGGAACTAGCGGGATCTACAATGAGCAGTTCTTC.